This TCR beta chain is drawn from a study of blood T cell repertoires in COVID-19. Method: immunoSEQ multiplex PCR; TCRdb's copy keeps in-frame clones and lacks some. This sample has some 300,000 clones, with roughly 90% found just once. This CDR3 comprises 15 residues. V lost 2 bases to trimming and J lost 5 bases; unmatched junction nucleotides: 6. The TCR originated in a woman in her twenties or thirties who had been exposed to COVID-19. Sequencing was performed on PBMCs or T cells enriched from blood (not recorded which). The chain links TRBV6-7 to TRBJ1-2; TRBD1 agrees at 9 bases. TRBV6-7 is an open reading frame whose function is uncertain. Here the CDR3 reads CASSYRGQGIYGYTF. The CDR3 DNA is TGTGCCAGCAGTTACCGGGGACAGGGTATTTATGGCTACACCTTC.